A single sample gave rise to the 16 T cell receptor beta chains below, sequenced in a study of control samples from healthy donors and cancer patients. The repertoire was sequenced with immunoSEQ multiplex PCR; TCRdb's copy has only in-frame clones and lacks some. Found here are some 100,000 clones, 79% of them singletons; the top ten hold roughly a tenth. The sequenced sample was blood. The receptors originated from a woman aged 25 to 39 in good health.

The V gene is TRBV5-1, the J gene TRBJ1-2; weak D call: TRBD1 (5 bases). Per the germline V gene, CDR1 is SGHRS and CDR2 is YFSETQ. The CDR3 totals 14 residues. Trimming stripped 0 bases from V and 4 bases from J, with 10 bases between. The CDR3 DNA follows: TGCGCCAGCAGCTTGGAGGGGCTAGGCTATGGCTACACCTTC. Amino acids: CASSLEGLGYGYTF.

This chain joins TRBV11-2 and TRBJ1-2; possibly TRBD1 for D (5 bases). Germline assignment: CDR1 SGHAT and CDR2 FQNNGV. Deletions cut 4 bases from V and 6 bases from J, with 15 bases between. The CDR3 totals 14 residues. CDR3 sequence reads: CASSSTPGGDGYTF. The CDR3 coding sequence is TGTGCCAGCAGCTCGACCCCAGGAGGGGATGGCTACACCTTC.

This clone was seen a handful of times. The V call is TRBV2, the J call TRBJ2-2, with D possibly being TRBD2 (6 bases). V was clipped by 3 bases and J by 6 bases, with 11 bases between them. The CDR3 consists of 14 residues. The germline CDR1 and CDR2 sequences are SNHLY and FYNNEI. The CDR3, as DNA: TGTGCCAGCAGTGAGACTAGTTTCGCCGGGGAGCTGTTTTTT. Residues: CASSETSFAGELFF. Complete variable domain (other parts from reference TRBV2 and TRBJ2-2): EPEVTQTPSHQVTQMGQEVILRCVPISNHLYFYWYRQILGQKVEFLVSFYNNEISEKSEIFDDQFSVERPDGSNFTLKIRSTKLEDSAMYFCASSETSFAGELFFGEGSRLTVL.

The V gene is TRBV9, the J gene TRBJ2-3, with 9 bases aligning to TRBD2. Germline V gene data show CDR1 as SGDLS and CDR2 as YYNGEE. CDR3 length: 17 amino acids. J lost 4 bases, V lost 3 bases, and 12 bases had no gene match. CDR3 in amino acids: CASSAAGAGGPSDTQYF. As DNA, the CDR3 is TGTGCCAGCAGCGCAGCTGGTGCGGGGGGGCCTTCAGATACGCAGTATTTT. Full variable domain (rest looked up from reference TRBV9 and TRBJ2-3): DSGVTQTPKHLITATGQRVTLRCSPRSGDLSVYWYQQSLDQGLQFLIQYYNGEERAKGNILERFSAQQFPDLHSELNLSSLELGDSALYFCASSAAGAGGPSDTQYFGPGTRLTVL.

The rearrangement links TRBV4-3 to TRBJ1-2, with unresolved D. The germline V and J ends were trimmed by 3 bases and 8 bases, with 13 bases remaining between them. CDR3 length equals 13 residues. From germline, CDR1 is LGHNA and CDR2 YSLEER. CDR3: CASSHGRVGGYTF. Here the CDR3 DNA reads TGCGCCAGCAGCCATGGTAGGGTGGGAGGCTACACCTTC.

The gene calls are TRBV14 and TRBJ1-4; the D is unclear. V lost 3 bases and J 4 bases, leaving 9 bases between the germline ends. Germline V gene sequence: CDR1 SGHDN, CDR2 FVKESK. The CDR3 consists of 14 residues. The CDR3 here is CASSQRPVNEKLFF. For the CDR3, the DNA is TGTGCCAGCAGCCAGAGGCCCGTTAATGAAAAACTGTTTTTT.

V and J are TRBV19 and TRBJ1-2, with D possibly TRBD1 on 6 matching bases. The V and J ends lost 5 bases and 3 bases respectively, with 10 bases between them. The CDR3 is 13 residues long. Germline V gene sequence: CDR1 LNHDA, CDR2 SQIVND (reference sequence). The CDR3 nucleotides read TGTGCCAGTAGTTCGAGGGGGGACTATGGCTACACCTTC. Translated, it gives CASSSRGDYGYTF.

The V and J genes are TRBV9 and TRBJ2-1; the match to TRBD1 covers 11 bases. Looked up from germline, CDR1 is SGDLS and CDR2 is YYNGEE. The CDR3 is 15 amino acids. V trimming: 2 bases; J trimming: 5 bases; junction bases outside the gene matches: 3. The CDR3 loop reads CASSVGTGGDNEQFF. CDR3 DNA: TGTGCCAGCAGCGTCGGGACAGGGGGGGACAATGAGCAGTTCTTC.

The chain links TRBV6-1 to TRBJ2-7; 14 bases map to TRBD2. The germline gives CDR1 MNHNS, CDR2 SASEGT. The junction had 11 bases not matched to a gene; V was cut back by 4 bases and J by 0 bases. The length of the CDR3 is 19 residues. This CDR3 is CASSGQGLAGGLSSYEQYF. As DNA, the CDR3 is TGTGCCAGCAGTGGACAAGGACTAGCGGGGGGTTTGAGCTCCTACGAGCAGTACTTC.

This clone was counted a single time. V is TRBV6-4 and J is TRBJ1-5; D is uncertain. V was clipped by 6 bases and J by 6 bases, with 15 bases between them. The CDR3 length is 14 residues. From germline, CDR1 is MRHNA and CDR2 SNTAGT. DNA of the CDR3: TGTGCCAGCAGCGAGGAGGGAGGTGGTCAGCCCCAGCATTTT. Translation: CASSEEGGGQPQHF.

This chain links TRBV13 with TRBJ2-2; D assignment may be TRBD1 or TRBD2 (6 bases each). Germline CDR1 reads PRHDT; CDR2 reads FYEKMQ (reference sequence). V was clipped by 5 bases and J by 4 bases, with 14 bases between them. The CDR3 has 15 amino acids. The CDR3 loop is CASSLWGAGTGELFF. The CDR3 nucleotides read TGTGCCAGCAGCCTTTGGGGGGCTGGCACCGGGGAGCTGTTTTTT. The full variable domain, rest sourced from reference TRBV13 and TRBJ2-2, is AAGVIQSPRHLIKEKRETATLKCYPIPRHDTVYWYQQGPGQDPQFLISFYEKMQSDKGSIPDRFSAQQFSDYHSELNMSSLELGDSALYFCASSLWGAGTGELFFGEGSRLTVL.

This chain links TRBV21-1 with TRBJ1-5; the table's D call, TRBD1, has no DNA check behind it. TRBV21-1 is classified as a pseudogene. There are 16 residues in the CDR3. The CDR3 protein is CASSAPGQLSNQPQHF. In DNA, the CDR3 is TGTGCCAGCAGTGCCCCGGGACAGCTTAGCAATCAGCCCCAGCATTTT.

The rearrangement uses TRBV29-1 and TRBJ2-7; TRBD1 is a possible D gene (5 bases). V lost 4 bases and J lost 2, with 15 bases in between. Germline V CDR1 and CDR2: SQVTM, ANQGSEA. CDR3 length: 14 residues. This chain's CDR3 is CSVVSPRVPYEQYF. CDR3 in DNA: TGCAGCGTTGTATCTCCCAGGGTACCCTACGAGCAGTACTTC.

With respect to this clone: The sample holds other DNA sequences that translate to the same CDR3. The chain uses TRBV5-4 and TRBJ1-1; TRBD1 aligns across 7 bases. Germline CDR1 reads SGHNT; CDR2 reads YYREEE (reference sequence). This CDR3 contains 15 residues. The ends lost 0 bases at V and 1 base at J; junction bases unmatched: 3. For the CDR3, the DNA is TGTGCCAGCAGCTTGGATGGGACAGAGAACACTGAAGCTTTCTTT. This codes for CASSLDGTENTEAFF.

This sequence joins TRBV5-4 and TRBJ2-5, with 9 bases that match TRBD1. V gave up 1 base and J gave up 5 bases; unmatched junction bases: 15. Germline loops: CDR1 SGHNT, CDR2 YYREEE (reference sequence). The CDR3 sequence is 18 residues long. The CDR3 spells CASSLPQAPGQGRETQYF. CDR3 in DNA: TGTGCCAGCAGCTTGCCACAAGCCCCGGGACAGGGACGGGAGACCCAGTACTTC.

The chain employs TRBV2 and TRBJ1-5, with D unclear. The CDR3 covers 15 residues. The V and J ends lost 1 base and 5 bases respectively, with 12 bases between them. The germline CDR1 and CDR2 sequences are SNHLY and FYNNEI. As DNA, the CDR3 is TGTGCCAGCAGTGAAGGGCAGGAAATGCATCAGCCCCAGCATTTT. Its translation: CASSEGQEMHQPQHF.